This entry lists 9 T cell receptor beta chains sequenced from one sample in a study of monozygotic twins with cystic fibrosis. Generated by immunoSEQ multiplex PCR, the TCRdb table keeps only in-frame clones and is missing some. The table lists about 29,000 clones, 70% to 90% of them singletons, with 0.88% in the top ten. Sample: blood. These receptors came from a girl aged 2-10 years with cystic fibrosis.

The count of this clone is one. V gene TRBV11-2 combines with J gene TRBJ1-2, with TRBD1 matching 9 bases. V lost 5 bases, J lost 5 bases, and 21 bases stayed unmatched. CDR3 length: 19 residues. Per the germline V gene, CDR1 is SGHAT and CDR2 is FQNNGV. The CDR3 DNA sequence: TGTGCCAGCAGCCCTGTTCCCCCCGGGACAGGGTACGGAATTTATGGCTACACCTTC. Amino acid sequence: CASSPVPPGTGYGIYGYTF.

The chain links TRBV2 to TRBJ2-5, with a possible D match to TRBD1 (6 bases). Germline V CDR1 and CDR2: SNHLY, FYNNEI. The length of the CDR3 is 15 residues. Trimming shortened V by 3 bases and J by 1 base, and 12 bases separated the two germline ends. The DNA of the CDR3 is TGTGCCAGCAGTGATGCAGGGGCGGGCCAAGAGACCCAGTACTTC. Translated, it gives CASSDAGAGQETQYF.

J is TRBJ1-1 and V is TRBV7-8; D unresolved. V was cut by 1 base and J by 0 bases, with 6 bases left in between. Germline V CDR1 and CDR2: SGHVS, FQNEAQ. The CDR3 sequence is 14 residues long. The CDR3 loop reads CASSLEYMNTEAFF. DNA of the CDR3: TGTGCCAGCAGCTTAGAATACATGAACACTGAAGCTTTCTTT. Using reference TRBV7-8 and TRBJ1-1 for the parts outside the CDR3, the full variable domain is GAGVSQSPRYKVAKRGQDVALRCDPISGHVSLFWYQQALGQGPEFLTYFQNEAQLDKSGLPSDRFFAERPEGSVSTLKIQRTQQEDSAVYLCASSLEYMNTEAFFGQGTRLTVV.

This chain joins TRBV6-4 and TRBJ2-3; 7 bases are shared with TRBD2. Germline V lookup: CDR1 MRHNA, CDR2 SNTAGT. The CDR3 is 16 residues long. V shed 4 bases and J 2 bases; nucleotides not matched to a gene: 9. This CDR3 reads CASSVGLGLNTDTQYF. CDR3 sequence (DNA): TGTGCCAGCAGTGTCGGACTAGGCCTTAACACAGATACGCAGTATTTT.

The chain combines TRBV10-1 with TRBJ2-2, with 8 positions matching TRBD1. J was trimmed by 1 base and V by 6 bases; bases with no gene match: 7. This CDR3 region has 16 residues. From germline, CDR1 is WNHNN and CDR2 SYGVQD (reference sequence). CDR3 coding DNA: TGCGCCAGCAGGGCCTCCGGGACAGGGAACACCGGGGAGCTGTTTTTT. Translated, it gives CASRASGTGNTGELFF.

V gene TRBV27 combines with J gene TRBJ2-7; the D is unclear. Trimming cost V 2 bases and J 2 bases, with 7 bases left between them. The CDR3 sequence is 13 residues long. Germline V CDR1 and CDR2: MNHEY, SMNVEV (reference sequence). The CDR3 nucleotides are TGTGCCAGCAGTTTAACCCTAGCCTACGAGCAGTACTTC. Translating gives CASSLTLAYEQYF.

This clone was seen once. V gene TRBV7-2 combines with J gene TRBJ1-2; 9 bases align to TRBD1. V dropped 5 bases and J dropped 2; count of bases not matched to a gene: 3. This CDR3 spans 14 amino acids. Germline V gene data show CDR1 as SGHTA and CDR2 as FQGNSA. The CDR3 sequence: CASSQGTGNYGYTF. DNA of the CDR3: TGTGCCAGCAGCCAAGGGACAGGGAACTATGGCTACACCTTC.

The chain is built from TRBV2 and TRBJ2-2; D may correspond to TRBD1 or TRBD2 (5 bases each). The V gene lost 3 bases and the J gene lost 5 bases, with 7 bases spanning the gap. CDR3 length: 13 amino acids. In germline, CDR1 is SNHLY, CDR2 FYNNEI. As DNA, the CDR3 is TGTGCCAGCAGTGACGAGGGGACCGGGGAGCTGTTTTTT. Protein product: CASSDEGTGELFF.

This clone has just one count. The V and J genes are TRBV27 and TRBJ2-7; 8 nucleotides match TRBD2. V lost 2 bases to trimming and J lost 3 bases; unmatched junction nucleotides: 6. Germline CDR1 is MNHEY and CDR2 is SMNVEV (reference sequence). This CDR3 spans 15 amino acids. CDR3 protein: CASSLTSGPIYEQYF. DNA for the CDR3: TGTGCCAGCAGTTTAACTAGCGGACCTATCTACGAGCAGTACTTC.